The 30 T cell receptor beta chains reported below all come from one sample, sequenced in a study of T cell repertoires in cytomegalovirus infection. TCRdb ran MiXCR on the reads and lists one entry per CDR3 protein. The data contain 150,000 to 200,000 distinct CDR3 sequences, roughly 20% of them singletons. The sample was PBMCs. The receptors come from a human donor in good health (CMV status not recorded). Some clones in this sample may be carry-over from other donors' samples.

The chain couples TRBV11-3 to TRBJ1-1; no reliable D call. The germline V gene encodes CDR1 SGHNT and CDR2 YENEEA. This CDR3 has 13 residues. V gave up 3 bases and J gave up 8 bases, with 13 bases separating them. The CDR3 loop is CASSFRKGAEAFF. In nucleotides, the CDR3 is TGTGCCAGCAGCTTCCGAAAGGGAGCAGAAGCTTTCTTT.

This clonotype was recorded at least ten times. The chain employs TRBV28 and TRBJ2-1; D gene uncertain. CDR1 and CDR2 (germline): MDHEN, SYDVKM. V lost 6 bases and J lost 5, with 8 bases in between. The CDR3 runs 12 residues. The CDR3 DNA is TGTGCCAGCAGCACGAGAAACAATGAGCAGTTCTTC. Protein sequence: CASSTRNNEQFF.

This chain uses TRBV11-3 with TRBJ2-3; either TRBD1 or TRBD2 may fit D (5 bases each). The V end was cut by 1 base, the J end by 2 bases, with 10 bases between. The CDR3 contains 15 residues. Germline V gene data show CDR1 as SGHNT and CDR2 as YENEEA. CDR3: CASSLGRGPTDTQYF. CDR3 coding DNA: TGTGCCAGCAGCTTAGGCCGGGGCCCCACAGATACGCAGTATTTT. The full variable domain, in which reference TRBV11-3 and TRBJ2-3 provide the parts outside the CDR3, is EAGVVQSPRYKIIEKKQPVAFWCNPISGHNTLYWYLQNLGQGPELLIRYENEEAVDDSQLPKDRFSAERLKGVDSTLKIQPAELGDSAVYLCASSLGRGPTDTQYFGPGTRLTVL.

The rearrangement links TRBV27 to TRBJ2-1; 11 nucleotides agree with TRBD2. The CDR3 is 16 amino acids. From germline, CDR1 is MNHEY and CDR2 SMNVEV (reference sequence). The V gene end was trimmed by 3 bases and the J gene end by 8 bases; junction bases not matched to a gene: 9. The CDR3 loop is CASSFLAGGPPDEQFF. Written as DNA, the CDR3 is TGTGCCAGCAGTTTTTTAGCGGGAGGGCCCCCCGATGAGCAGTTCTTC.

In this sample, this clonotype turned up a few times. This chain connects TRBV7-8 to TRBJ1-2; possibly TRBD1 for D (5 bases). Between the trimmed V and J ends, which lost 1 base and 8 bases, there was a span of 14 bases. Germline V gives CDR1 SGHVS, CDR2 FQNEAQ. The CDR3 runs 14 residues. CDR3 loop: CASSLGTPGRGYTF. As DNA, the CDR3 is TGTGCCAGCAGCTTAGGGACCCCGGGGCGGGGCTACACCTTC.

This clonotype was seen a handful of times. The chain carries TRBV7-2 and TRBJ1-1; maybe TRBD1 (6 bases). The germline V gene encodes CDR1 SGHTA and CDR2 FQGNSA. Trimming stripped 5 bases from V and 4 bases from J, with 11 bases between. The CDR3 runs to 13 residues. The CDR3 bases are TGTGCCAGCAGCCTCGGACAGATCACTGAAGCTTTCTTT. Translation: CASSLGQITEAFF.

This clonotype was counted only a few times. The J gene is TRBJ1-2, the V gene TRBV12-3 or TRBV12-4, with 8 positions matching TRBD1. This CDR3 contains 15 residues. V dropped 1 base and J dropped 8; count of bases not matched to a gene: 9. This CDR3 reads CASSLVDRGLLGYTF. Written as DNA, the CDR3 is TGTGCCAGCAGTTTAGTTGACAGGGGCTTGCTCGGCTACACCTTC.

As regards this clonotype: Since a much larger clone is just one base distant, this may be a read error. The rearrangement joins TRBV4-2 to TRBJ2-7; maybe TRBD1 (5 bases). Trimming removed 2 bases from V and 6 bases from J, with 14 bases in between. This CDR3 region has 14 residues. CDR1 and CDR2 (germline): LGHNA, YNFKEQ. Written as DNA, the CDR3 is TGTGCCAGCAGCCAACGCAGGGTGGAAAGCGAGCAGTACTTC. Protein sequence: CASSQRRVESEQYF.

Note on this clonotype: A much bigger clone sits one base away, suggesting this may be a read error. The chain couples TRBV27 to TRBJ1-5; D may be TRBD1 (5 bases). CDR3 length: 14 residues. Germline V gene lookup returns CDR1 MNHEY and CDR2 SMNVEV (reference sequence). The CDR3 bases are TGTTCCAGCAGTTTATGGGGGGTAGGTCAGCCCCAGCATTTT. Translation gives CSSSLWGVGQPQHF.

This clonotype was detected only a few times. The chain recombines TRBV5-5 with TRBJ2-3; tentatively, D is TRBD1 or TRBD2 (5 bases each). V dropped 6 bases and J dropped 2 bases, with 19 bases sitting between them. The germline V gene encodes CDR1 SGHKS and CDR2 YYEKEE (reference sequence). CDR3 length: 16 residues. DNA of the CDR3: TGTGCCAGCACTGGAGGTTTCGCCAGGGTCACAGATACGCAGTATTTT. This gives the protein CASTGGFARVTDTQYF.

In this sample, this clonotype turned up a few times. This sequence joins TRBV23-1 and TRBJ2-1; 7 bases map to TRBD1. TRBV23-1 carries the ORF label, with uncertain function. The CDR3 spans 16 residues. V was clipped by 4 bases and J by 0 bases; unmatched bases: 6. The CDR3 region is CASSPWDRNSYNEQFF. The CDR3 DNA reads TGCGCCAGCAGTCCATGGGACAGAAACTCCTACAATGAGCAGTTCTTC.

The chain carries TRBV6-5 and TRBJ1-1; 9 positions match TRBD1. This CDR3 has 16 residues. Germline assignment: CDR1 MNHEY and CDR2 SVGAGI. The V segment lost 6 bases and the J segment 3 bases; nucleotides outside the gene matches: 11. The CDR3 DNA follows: TGTGCCAGCAGGGGGGACAGGGTACGGCGGCACACTGAAGCTTTCTTT. Its translation is CASRGDRVRRHTEAFF.

Ten or more counts support this clonotype. The CDR3 here is CASSLAPGGIYEQYF. In DNA form, the CDR3 reads TGTGCCAGCAGTTTGGCCCCCGGGGGAATCTACGAGCAGTACTTC. This chain joins TRBV12-3 or TRBV12-4 and TRBJ2-7; D perhaps matches TRBD2 (6 bases). This CDR3 spans 15 amino acids. V shed 3 bases and J shed 3 bases, with 15 bases lying between them.

The sample holds a few counts of this clonotype. V is TRBV20-1 and J is TRBJ2-1; tentatively, D is TRBD1 or TRBD2 (5 bases each). Deletions cut 6 bases from V and 10 bases from J, with 19 bases between. This CDR3 has 13 residues. CDR1 is DFQATT, CDR2 SNEGSKA, per germline (reference sequence). The CDR3 protein is CSANPSGLSEQFF. In nucleotides, the CDR3 is TGCAGTGCAAACCCTTCGGGGCTATCCGAGCAGTTCTTC.

This rearrangement joins TRBV6-5 to TRBJ2-6, with 7 bases aligning to TRBD1. Germline lookup yields CDR1 MNHEY and CDR2 SVGAGI. With V trimmed by 2 bases and J by 3 bases, 7 bases remained unmatched. This CDR3 comprises 17 residues. The CDR3 DNA sequence: TGTGCCAGCAGTTACGGGGACAGAGCTAGTGGGGCCAACGTCCTGACTTTC. Translated: CASSYGDRASGANVLTF.

The rearrangement joins TRBV12-3 or TRBV12-4 to TRBJ2-7, with 12 bases that match TRBD1. V gave up 6 bases and J gave up 6 bases; unmatched junction bases: 3. CDR3 length: 13 amino acids. As DNA, the CDR3 is TGTGCCAGCAGGGGGACAGGGGGCGCCGAGCAGTACTTC. Translation gives CASRGTGGAEQYF.

In its sample, this clonotype was seen many times. The V and J genes are TRBV7-2 and TRBJ2-7; TRBD1 agrees at 7 bases. The CDR3 length is 14 residues. CDR1 and CDR2 (germline): SGHTA, FQGNSA. J was trimmed by 2 bases and V by 6 bases; bases with no gene match: 7. DNA for the CDR3: TGTGCCAGCAGAGATGGGACAGCAGCCTACGAGCAGTACTTC. It yields the protein CASRDGTAAYEQYF. The complete variable domain, with remaining parts taken from reference TRBV7-2 and TRBJ2-7, reads GAGVSQSPSNKVTEKGKDVELRCDPISGHTALYWYRQSLGQGLEFLIYFQGNSAPDKSGLPSDRFSAERTGGSVSTLTIQRTQQEDSAVYLCASRDGTAAYEQYFGPGTRLTVT.

The chain couples TRBV5-6 to TRBJ2-2; D is unclear. Trimming pared 6 bases from V and 4 bases from J, leaving 16 bases between. This CDR3 is 15 amino acids long. The V gene's germline CDR1 is SGHDT and CDR2 YYEEEE. Written as DNA, the CDR3 is TGTGCCAGCATCATTGGGAACAGACCCACCGGGGAGCTGTTTTTT. Protein product: CASIIGNRPTGELFF.

This clonotype was recorded a few times. The chain has TRBV12-3 or TRBV12-4 and TRBJ2-2; 7 bases map to TRBD2. The CDR3 consists of 15 residues. J lost 6 bases, V lost 3 bases, and 7 bases had no gene match. CDR3 amino acids: CASSLGGSGPGELFF. The DNA for the CDR3 is TGTGCCAGCAGTTTGGGCGGGAGTGGCCCCGGGGAGCTGTTTTTT.

On this clonotype itself: Here the CDR3 omits its conserved ending phenylalanine or tryptophan, so a read error is the likely source. The rearrangement joins TRBV12-3 or TRBV12-4 to TRBJ2-1, with TRBD2 as a possible D gene (5 bases). V was clipped by 5 bases and J by 8 bases, with 13 bases between them. This CDR3 region has 13 residues. The CDR3 DNA is TGTGCCAGCAGTCCAAGAGCCGGGGATGAGCAGTTCGTC. Translation: CASSPRAGDEQFV.

The chain recombines TRBV19 with TRBJ1-1; no clear D. V was clipped by 6 bases and J by 4 bases, with 18 bases between them. Germline CDR1 is LNHDA and CDR2 is SQIVND (reference sequence). This CDR3 contains 15 residues. As DNA, the CDR3 is TGTGCCAGTAGCCGTACAGTCGTGGGATCCACTGAAGCTTTCTTT. The encoded protein is CASSRTVVGSTEAFF.

This clonotype was seen a handful of times. V and J are TRBV7-9 and TRBJ1-2; D is undetermined. The CDR3 loop spans 11 amino acids. V was shortened by 2 bases and J by 6 bases, with 4 bases between the two germline ends. CDR1 and CDR2 from the germline V gene are SEHNR and FQNEAQ (reference sequence). This chain's CDR3 is CASSLLHGYTF. CDR3 sequence (DNA): TGTGCCAGCAGCTTACTACATGGCTACACCTTC.

This clonotype occurred many times. DNA for the CDR3: TGTGCCAGCAGCATACGGACAGGCTTTAATTCACCCCTCCACTTT. Translated: CASSIRTGFNSPLHF. This chain uses TRBV7-8 with TRBJ1-6, with 7 positions matching TRBD1. There are 15 residues in the CDR3. Trimming cost V 5 bases and J 6 bases; bases outside gene matches: 7. The germline V gene has CDR1 SGHVS and CDR2 FQNEAQ.

This chain uses TRBV27 with TRBJ2-5; 7 nucleotides align to TRBD2. The trim removed 2 bases at V and 6 bases at J, leaving 9 bases unmatched. Germline CDR1 and CDR2: MNHEY and SMNVEV (reference sequence). The CDR3 runs 15 residues. The CDR3 sequence is CASSLDRGRAKTQYF. The CDR3 nucleotides read TGTGCCAGCAGTTTAGATCGGGGGAGGGCGAAGACCCAGTACTTC.

The gene calls are TRBV11-2 and TRBJ1-1, with D tentatively TRBD1 (6 bases). The CDR3 has 16 amino acids. Germline V gives CDR1 SGHAT, CDR2 FQNNGV. V lost 3 bases to trimming and J lost 3 bases, with 17 bases between them. The CDR3 DNA reads TGTGCCAGCAGCTTGAGGGGTCGGGGGGCGGACACTGAAGCTTTCTTT. Translation: CASSLRGRGADTEAFF.

This clonotype was counted many times. This chain uses TRBV7-2 with TRBJ1-5; D perhaps matches TRBD1 (6 bases). The germline V gene encodes CDR1 SGHTA and CDR2 FQGNSA. The CDR3 sequence is 16 residues long. V was pared by 5 bases and J by 0 bases, with 14 bases between. The CDR3 DNA is TGTGCCAGCAGCAGTACAGGGACCTATAGCAATCAGCCCCAGCATTTT. It translates to CASSSTGTYSNQPQHF.

This clonotype has only a few counts. This sequence joins TRBV27 and TRBJ2-1; D not resolved. Germline CDR1 and CDR2: MNHEY and SMNVEV (reference sequence). The CDR3 extends over 14 amino acids. V was pared by 5 bases and J by 5 bases, with 13 bases between. CDR3 protein: CASSPRTVDNEQFF. The CDR3 nucleotides are TGTGCCAGCAGTCCACGGACGGTAGACAATGAGCAGTTCTTC.

This chain connects TRBV5-1 to TRBJ2-5; D is perhaps TRBD2 (5 bases). The CDR3 sequence is 15 residues long. From germline, CDR1 is SGHRS and CDR2 YFSETQ. Trimming left V 3 bases short and J 4 bases short, with 16 bases between. CDR3 region: CASSWTDWPGETQYF. In nucleotides, the CDR3 is TGCGCCAGCAGCTGGACGGACTGGCCCGGAGAGACCCAGTACTTC.

The chain couples TRBV15 to TRBJ1-4; TRBD1 aligns across 10 bases. Germline assignment: CDR1 LNHNV and CDR2 YYDKDF (reference sequence). V lost 1 base and J lost 5; bases outside the gene matches: 1. This CDR3 has 15 residues. CDR3 in amino acids: CATSRGTGGNEKLFF. DNA for the CDR3: TGTGCCACCAGCAGAGGGACAGGGGGGAATGAAAAACTGTTTTTT.

This clonotype was detected a few times. The J gene is TRBJ2-3, the V gene TRBV24-1; D is unclear. V was trimmed by 2 bases and J by 12 bases, leaving 26 bases between them. Per germline, CDR1 KGHDR and CDR2 SFDVKD. This CDR3 is built from 17 residues. The CDR3 coding sequence is TGTGCCACCAGTGATTCCGGCATTTTGGGCAATCGGAACCAACAGTATTTT. Its translation is CATSDSGILGNRNQQYF.